Shown below are 17 T cell receptor beta chains from a single sample sequenced in a study of blood T cell repertoires in COVID-19. TCRdb keeps only in-frame clones here, not all; method: immunoSEQ multiplex PCR. This table holds 350,000 to 450,000 clones, 85% found once. Sample: peripheral blood. These TCRs come from a young woman with acute or convalescent COVID-19.

This sequence joins TRBV19 and TRBJ1-3; TRBD1 agrees at 8 bases. V lost 9 bases to trimming and J lost 0 bases; unmatched junction nucleotides: 13. The V gene's germline CDR1 is LNHDA and CDR2 SQIVND (reference sequence). The CDR3 sequence is 17 residues long. CDR3 sequence reads: CASSFTRGPYSGNTIYF. In DNA, the CDR3 is TGTGCCAGCTCATTCACCAGGGGGCCCTACTCTGGAAACACCATATATTTT.

The chain couples TRBV27 to TRBJ1-1; possible D gene TRBD1, 6 bases. The V gene lost 3 bases and the J gene lost 5 bases, with 13 bases spanning the gap. The V gene's germline CDR1 is MNHEY and CDR2 SMNVEV (reference sequence). This CDR3 comprises 14 residues. CDR3 DNA sequence: TGTGCCAGCAGTTTTGGGGGCCCTGGGACTGAAGCTTTCTTT. As protein: CASSFGGPGTEAFF.

This sequence joins TRBV4-1 and TRBJ1-1, with a tentative D call TRBD1 (5 bases). Germline-derived CDR1 and CDR2 are MGHRA and YSYEKL. Between the trimmed V and J ends, which lost 0 bases and 1 base, there was a span of 12 bases. The CDR3 totals 16 residues. CDR3 in amino acids: CASSQDHQGPNTEAFF. The CDR3 DNA reads as TGCGCCAGCAGCCAAGATCATCAGGGTCCGAACACTGAAGCTTTCTTT.

This clone occurred once. The chain is built from TRBV9 and TRBJ2-1; weak D call: TRBD1 (5 bases). CDR3 length: 16 residues. Germline V lookup: CDR1 SGDLS, CDR2 YYNGEE. Trimming removed 0 bases at V and 7 bases at J, with 17 bases between. CDR3 sequence reads: CASSVGGNLDMNEQFF. The CDR3 DNA is TGTGCCAGCAGCGTAGGGGGCAACTTAGACATGAATGAGCAGTTCTTC. Full variable domain (outside the CDR3, taken from reference TRBV9 and TRBJ2-1): DSGVTQTPKHLITATGQRVTLRCSPRSGDLSVYWYQQSLDQGLQFLIQYYNGEERAKGNILERFSAQQFPDLHSELNLSSLELGDSALYFCASSVGGNLDMNEQFFGPGTRLTVL.

This clone was seen a handful of times. The rearrangement links TRBV11-2 to TRBJ1-1; 7 bases fit TRBD1. The CDR3 has 16 residues. The V and J ends lost 5 bases and 6 bases, in that order; junction bases with no gene match: 15. Germline CDR1 reads SGHAT; CDR2 reads FQNNGV. The CDR3 DNA reads as TGTGCCAGCAGCCCCTATCCGACAGGGTCGATCGCTGAAGCTTTCTTT. This codes for CASSPYPTGSIAEAFF.

The chain has TRBV19 and TRBJ1-5, with 10 nucleotides matching TRBD1. Germline values: CDR1 LNHDA, CDR2 SQIVND (reference sequence). CDR3 length: 18 residues. V shed 0 bases, J shed 3 bases, and the junction held 8 bases outside the gene matches. This CDR3 reads CASSIEVDRGRVNQPQHF. Here the CDR3 DNA reads TGTGCCAGTAGTATAGAGGTTGACAGGGGGCGCGTCAATCAGCCCCAGCATTTT.

This chain uses TRBV9 with TRBJ1-6; TRBD1 matches at 7 bases. CDR1 is SGDLS, CDR2 YYNGEE, per germline. There are 16 residues in the CDR3. V dropped 0 bases and J dropped 9; count of bases not matched to a gene: 9. The CDR3 spells CASSVANLEGASPLHF. CDR3 bases: TGTGCCAGCAGCGTAGCTAATCTAGAGGGGGCTTCACCCCTCCACTTT.

This chain connects TRBV7-3 to TRBJ2-2, with D possibly being TRBD1 (6 bases). Germline V gene sequence: CDR1 SGHTA, CDR2 FQGTGA. V was pared by 4 bases and J by 4 bases, with 10 bases between. The CDR3 is made up of 14 amino acids. The CDR3 region has the DNA TGTGCCAGCAGCTCAGGGGTTGGCACCGGGGAGCTGTTTTTT. Its translation is CASSSGVGTGELFF.

This clone was seen ten or more times. This chain connects TRBV2 to TRBJ2-4; 8 bases match TRBD2. CDR3 length: 12 residues. V shed 9 bases and J 10 bases; nucleotides not matched to a gene: 8. Per the germline V gene, CDR1 is SNHLY and CDR2 is FYNNEI. The CDR3 loop reads CASGAREGIQYF. The CDR3 DNA reads TGTGCCAGTGGGGCTCGGGAGGGAATTCAGTACTTC. Filled out from reference TRBV2 and TRBJ2-4, the complete variable domain reads EPEVTQTPSHQVTQMGQEVILRCVPISNHLYFYWYRQILGQKVEFLVSFYNNEISEKSEIFDDQFSVERPDGSNFTLKIRSTKLEDSAMYFCASGAREGIQYFGAGTRLSVL.

This sequence joins TRBV5-5 and TRBJ2-3; 12 positions match TRBD2. With V trimmed by 4 bases and J by 1 base, 7 bases remained unmatched. CDR1 SGHKS and CDR2 YYEKEE come from the germline V gene (reference sequence). The CDR3 is 17 residues long. CDR3 region: CASSQRLAGARTDTQYF. The CDR3, as DNA: TGTGCCAGCAGCCAGAGACTAGCGGGGGCCCGCACAGATACGCAGTATTTT. Using reference TRBV5-5 and TRBJ2-3 for the parts outside the CDR3, the full variable domain is DAGVTQSPTHLIKTRGQQVTLRCSPISGHKSVSWYQQVLGQGPQFIFQYYEKEERGRGNFPDRFSARQFPNYSSELNVNALLLGDSALYLCASSQRLAGARTDTQYFGPGTRLTVL.

The rearrangement joins TRBV9 to TRBJ1-6, with D possibly matching TRBD1 (5 bases). Germline CDR1 is SGDLS and CDR2 is YYNGEE. Trimming stripped 4 bases from V and 7 bases from J, with 12 bases between. The CDR3 extends over 14 amino acids. CDR3 in amino acids: CASSWGLTNSPLHF. The CDR3 coding sequence is TGTGCCAGCAGCTGGGGACTAACCAATTCACCCCTCCACTTT.

This chain links TRBV3-1 (or the pseudogene TRBV3-2) with TRBJ2-7, with a tentative D call TRBD2 (5 bases). This CDR3 is built from 15 residues. Trimming pared 1 base from V and 0 bases from J, leaving 10 bases between. CDR1 and CDR2 from the germline V gene are LGHDT and YNNKEL (reference sequence). CDR3 bases: TGTGCCAGCAGCCAAGTCTCAGCGGCCTCCTACGAGCAGTACTTC. Translating gives CASSQVSAASYEQYF.

The rearrangement links TRBV19 to TRBJ2-5, with D possibly being TRBD1 (6 bases). Trimming cost V 5 bases and J 1 base, with 11 bases left between them. The CDR3 is 14 amino acids. Per the germline V gene, CDR1 is LNHDA and CDR2 is SQIVND (reference sequence). CDR3 amino acids: CASSQGSSQETQYF. CDR3 coding DNA: TGTGCCAGTAGTCAGGGGAGTTCCCAAGAGACCCAGTACTTC.

The CDR3 DNA sequence: TGTGCCAGCGGGCAGGTCGGCGGCTACACCTTC. Protein sequence: CASGQVGGYTF. The chain joins TRBV12-3 or TRBV12-4 to TRBJ1-2; no clear D gene. The CDR3 is 11 residues long. V lost 8 bases and J 8 bases, leaving 12 bases between the germline ends.

The chain recombines TRBV6-5 with TRBJ2-3, with 8 positions matching TRBD2. Germline CDR1 reads MNHEY; CDR2 reads SVGAGI. After removal of 2 bases from V and 0 bases from J, the junction contained 4 bases not matched to a gene. The CDR3 consists of 16 residues. CDR3 residues: CASSYGSGVSTDTQYF. Here the CDR3 DNA reads TGTGCCAGCAGTTACGGTAGCGGGGTAAGCACAGATACGCAGTATTTT.

The genes are TRBV2 and TRBJ2-1; 8 positions agree with TRBD2. The CDR3 is 16 amino acids. Germline V gives CDR1 SNHLY, CDR2 FYNNEI. V was clipped by 2 bases and J by 3 bases; unmatched bases: 6. CDR3 bases: TGTGCCAGCAGTGAAACGGGGAGCGGGGGCTACAATGAGCAGTTCTTC. This gives the protein CASSETGSGGYNEQFF.

This clone was seen once. The chain has TRBV5-6 and TRBJ2-2, with D maybe TRBD1 (6 bases). The CDR3 runs 15 residues. V was trimmed by 0 bases and J by 5 bases, leaving 11 bases between them. From germline, CDR1 is SGHDT and CDR2 YYEEEE. CDR3 residues: CASSLGGQWTGELFF. The CDR3 region has the DNA TGTGCCAGCAGCTTGGGGGGGCAGTGGACCGGGGAGCTGTTTTTT.